The rows below give T cell receptor beta chains drawn from one sample of a study of T cells expressing NK-cell markers. TCRdb re-called the 5' RACE reads and catalogs CDR3 proteins one per entry, DNA excluded. In total, the table holds a few hundred thousand distinct CDR3 sequences. Sequenced material: blood T cells: a sorted CD56 or NKG2C T cell subset, CD4+ or CD8+ T cells, or bulk PBMC T cells (not recorded which). The receptors were gathered from a man between 18 and 35 years old in good health. CDR3s include the opening cysteine and the closing phenylalanine or tryptophan.

16	TRBJ2-2	TRBV12-3/TRBV12-4	CASRPRLAGRRSELFF
14	TRBJ2-1	TRBV7-2	CASSLAGELNEQFF
15	TRBJ2-1	TRBV12-3/TRBV12-4	CASSQLPGANNEQFF
14	TRBJ1-4	TRBV5-1	CASSSGQDGEKLFF
12	TRBJ1-1	TRBV5-1	CASSQRGAEAFF
17	TRBJ2-1	TRBV12-3/TRBV12-4	CASSLPRRLARHNEQFF
13	TRBJ2-5	TRBV15	CATGRGKQETQYF
14	TRBJ2-7	TRBV25-1	CASSTSTDSYEQYF
15	TRBJ2-1	TRBV28	CASSPGLAGVNEQFF
13	TRBJ1-2	TRBV10-3	CAITTWGSNGYTF
13	TRBJ1-1	TRBV12-3/TRBV12-4	CASSLDRGTEAFF
16	TRBJ2-4	TRBV10-3	CAISDTRAGAKNIQYF
11	TRBJ2-7	TRBV7-2	CASSLQGRQYF
15	TRBJ2-3	TRBV5-1	CASSLGPAVEDTQYF
15	TRBJ2-3	TRBV30	CAGKQDLSITDTQYF
14	TRBJ2-7	TRBV10-3	CAISESLLAHEQYF
13	TRBJ2-5	TRBV20-1	CSANSMGGETQYF
16	TRBJ2-1	TRBV24-1	CATSDSSGRAYNEQFF